Below, 18 T cell receptor beta chains from the same sample are listed, as sequenced in a study of shared clonotypes between healthy human individuals. Method: immunoSEQ multiplex PCR; TCRdb's copy keeps in-frame clones and lacks some. The sample lists about 600,000 clones; approximately 97% were seen once. The sequencing input was naive CD4+ T cells sorted from blood. Described subset: CD45RA+ positively selected. The receptors originated from a woman in her thirties in good health.

J is TRBJ2-2 and V is TRBV5-8, with 11 bases matching TRBD2. V dropped 1 base and J dropped 4; count of bases not matched to a gene: 9. The CDR3 extends over 18 amino acids. The germline gives CDR1 SGHTS, CDR2 YDEGEE. The CDR3 spells CASSLSLLAGGATGELFF. CDR3 nucleotides: TGTGCCAGCAGCTTGAGTCTGCTAGCGGGAGGTGCCACCGGGGAGCTGTTTTTT.

This chain links TRBV28 with TRBJ1-2; TRBD1 might be the D (5 bases). The germline gives CDR1 MDHEN, CDR2 SYDVKM. CDR3 length: 13 amino acids. Deletions cut 2 bases from V and 7 bases from J, with 11 bases between. CDR3 sequence (DNA): TGTGCCAGCAGTTTAGTGGGGCAAGGTGGCTACACCTTC. Protein: CASSLVGQGGYTF.

The chain employs TRBV28 and TRBJ2-1; 7 bases fit TRBD2. This CDR3 has 15 residues. The junction had 9 bases not matched to a gene; V was cut back by 1 base and J by 9 bases. The germline CDR1 and CDR2 sequences are MDHEN and SYDVKM. In DNA, the CDR3 is TGTGCCAGCAGTTTATTGAGGGAGGGCCAGATTGAGCAGTTCTTC. Protein: CASSLLREGQIEQFF.

V usage is TRBV5-3 and J usage is TRBJ2-2, with D perhaps assigned TRBD1 or TRBD2 (6 bases each). TRBV5-3 is placed among ORFs of uncertain function. V was clipped by 4 bases and J by 7 bases, with 23 bases between them. CDR3 length equals 17 residues. The CDR3 protein is CARSRRPGGRMSGELFF. The CDR3 DNA reads as TGTGCCAGAAGCCGACGACCCGGGGGCCGTATGAGCGGGGAGCTGTTTTTT.

This clone was seen once. This sequence joins TRBV30 and TRBJ1-5, with D unclear. Germline V lookup: CDR1 GTSNPN, CDR2 SVGIG (reference sequence). The CDR3 length is 15 residues. V was clipped by 0 bases and J by 3 bases, with 12 bases between them. CDR3 residues: CAWSVSAGSNQPQHF. CDR3 in DNA: TGTGCCTGGAGTGTATCGGCGGGGTCCAATCAGCCCCAGCATTTT.

The chain carries TRBV6-5 and TRBJ1-5; 7 bases line up with TRBD1. The V and J ends lost 4 bases and 6 bases, in that order; junction bases with no gene match: 3. The CDR3 runs to 13 residues. Germline V gene lookup returns CDR1 MNHEY and CDR2 SVGAGI. CDR3 DNA sequence: TGTGCCAGCAGTTTGAACAGGGGTCAGCCCCAGCATTTT. It yields the protein CASSLNRGQPQHF.

The J gene is TRBJ1-6, the V gene TRBV4-1; no clear D gene. From germline, CDR1 is MGHRA and CDR2 YSYEKL. This CDR3 comprises 16 residues. Trimming shortened V by 0 bases and J by 7 bases, and 13 bases separated the two germline ends. The CDR3 loop is CASSQEFNGRNSPLHF. CDR3 in DNA: TGCGCCAGCAGCCAAGAGTTTAACGGAAGGAATTCACCCCTCCACTTT.

Worth noting for this clone: The identical CDR3 is also encoded by other nucleotide sequences in the sample. For the CDR3, the DNA is TGCGCCAGCAGCTTGGGGGCACAAGAGACCCAGTACTTC. Amino acid sequence: CASSLGAQETQYF. The chain has TRBV5-1 and TRBJ2-5; D is uncertain. With 0 bases removed from V and 2 bases from J, the gap between germline ends came to 5 bases. The length of the CDR3 is 13 residues. CDR1 is SGHRS, CDR2 YFSETQ, per germline. Looking up the rest from reference TRBV5-1 and TRBJ2-5 gives the full variable domain: KAGVTQTPRYLIKTRGQQVTLSCSPISGHRSVSWYQQTPGQGLQFLFEYFSETQRNKGNFPGRFSGRQFSNSRSEMNVSTLELGDSALYLCASSLGAQETQYFGPGTRLLVL.

This chain uses TRBV29-1 with TRBJ1-4, with TRBD1 identical over 7 bases. The trim removed 6 bases at V and 2 bases at J, leaving 9 bases unmatched. The CDR3 is 15 amino acids. The germline CDR1 and CDR2 sequences are SQVTM and ANQGSEA. CDR3 loop: CSVKQGSLTNEKLFF. DNA of the CDR3: TGCAGCGTAAAACAGGGGAGCTTGACTAATGAAAAACTGTTTTTT.

The CDR3 coding sequence is TGTGCCAGCAGCCCCCTGGGGGCGAGCTCTGGGGCCAACGTCCTGACTTTC. Translating gives CASSPLGASSGANVLTF. This chain connects TRBV5-6 to TRBJ2-6; possible D gene TRBD1, 6 bases. Trimming cost V 4 bases and J 0 bases, with 14 bases left between them. This CDR3 contains 17 residues. Germline V CDR1 and CDR2: SGHDT, YYEEEE.

The chain combines TRBV28 with TRBJ2-3; 11 positions agree with TRBD1. V was pared by 4 bases and J by 3 bases, with 6 bases of the junction left unmatched. Germline CDR1 MDHEN, CDR2 SYDVKM. The CDR3 spans 16 residues. The CDR3 sequence: CASSSPGTGGTDTQYF. Here the CDR3 DNA reads TGTGCCAGCAGTTCTCCCGGGACAGGGGGAACAGATACGCAGTATTTT. The whole variable domain, filled in from reference TRBV28 and TRBJ2-3, reads DVKVTQSSRYLVKRTGEKVFLECVQDMDHENMFWYRQDPGLGLRLIYFSYDVKMKEKGDIPEGYSVSREKKERFSLILESASTNQTSMYLCASSSPGTGGTDTQYFGPGTRLTVL.

The genes are TRBV6-1 and TRBJ1-2, with a possible D match to TRBD1 (6 bases). V lost 2 bases and J lost 4, with 14 bases in between. Germline CDR1 is MNHNS and CDR2 is SASEGT. This CDR3 has 15 residues. The DNA of the CDR3 is TGTGCCAGCAGTGAAAGGGCAGGGGTCGGCTATGGCTACACCTTC. Residues: CASSERAGVGYGYTF.

The chain couples TRBV9 to TRBJ2-3; 10 bases agree with TRBD2. The CDR3 length is 16 residues. Trimming removed 0 bases from V and 4 bases from J; junction bases left unmatched: 5. Germline CDR1 reads SGDLS; CDR2 reads YYNGEE. CDR3 amino acids: CASSVGLAGEADTQYF. CDR3 nucleotides: TGTGCCAGCAGCGTAGGCCTAGCGGGAGAGGCAGATACGCAGTATTTT.

This clone appeared once. This chain uses TRBV5-1 with TRBJ2-3; D remains unclear. V was shortened by 0 bases and J by 0 bases, with 11 bases between the two germline ends. Germline CDR1 is SGHRS and CDR2 is YFSETQ. This CDR3 contains 16 residues. This chain's CDR3 is CASSLGRSSSTDTQYF. The CDR3, as DNA: TGCGCCAGCAGCTTGGGGCGAAGTTCTAGCACAGATACGCAGTATTTT.

This clone was observed once. The chain carries TRBV13 and TRBJ1-1; D gene ambiguous. Trimming shortened V by 0 bases and J by 8 bases, and 10 bases separated the two germline ends. The CDR3 loop spans 13 amino acids. CDR1 and CDR2 from the germline V gene are PRHDT and FYEKMQ (reference sequence). For the CDR3, the DNA is TGTGCCAGCAGCTTAGGACCCACGGGCGAAGCTTTCTTT. Translated: CASSLGPTGEAFF.

V and J are TRBV10-2 and TRBJ2-7; 10 positions agree with TRBD1. V was clipped by 0 bases and J by 3 bases; unmatched bases: 2. The CDR3 contains 15 residues. The germline V gene encodes CDR1 WSHSY and CDR2 SAAADI. CDR3 sequence reads: CASSESTGGFYEQYF. Here the CDR3 DNA reads TGCGCCAGCAGTGAGTCGACAGGGGGCTTCTACGAGCAGTACTTC.

For the CDR3, the DNA is TGTGCCAGCAGTTTGTTAGCTGGCGTCACCGGGGAGCTGTTTTTT. It yields the protein CASSLLAGVTGELFF. V gene TRBV27 combines with J gene TRBJ2-2; D remains unclear. The CDR3 consists of 15 residues. CDR1 MNHEY and CDR2 SMNVEV come from the germline V gene (reference sequence). The ends were cut back, 3 bases at V and 4 bases at J, with 12 bases in the middle.

This chain joins TRBV28 and TRBJ1-2; D remains ambiguous. The CDR3 runs to 12 residues. V was shortened by 8 bases and J by 8 bases, with 15 bases between the two germline ends. Germline CDR1 reads MDHEN; CDR2 reads SYDVKM. The CDR3 protein is CASALENLGYTF. In DNA form, the CDR3 reads TGTGCCAGCGCCTTGGAAAACCTGGGCTACACCTTC.